The 32 T cell receptor beta chains below all came from one sample that was sequenced in a study of identical twins. TCRdb reanalysed the 5' RACE reads using MiXCR and keeps one entry per CDR3 protein. The sample has nearly 900,000 distinct CDR3 sequences; roughly 12% are singletons. Another study also made use of these data, one on yellow fever vaccine responses in identical twins.

What was sequenced was PBMCs. The receptors were sampled from a woman aged 18-29 years in good health.

The chain is built from TRBV9 and TRBJ2-1, with TRBD2 identical over 8 bases. The V gene end was trimmed by 3 bases and the J gene end by 6 bases; junction bases not matched to a gene: 11. The V gene's germline CDR1 is SGDLS and CDR2 YYNGEE. The CDR3 is 16 residues long. The chain's CDR3 is CASSGYSGGQFNEQFF. Written as DNA, the CDR3 is TGTGCCAGCAGCGGGTATTCGGGGGGGCAGTTCAATGAGCAGTTCTTC. Variable domain in full (rest from reference TRBV9 and TRBJ2-1): DSGVTQTPKHLITATGQRVTLRCSPRSGDLSVYWYQQSLDQGLQFLIQYYNGEERAKGNILERFSAQQFPDLHSELNLSSLELGDSALYFCASSGYSGGQFNEQFFGPGTRLTVL.

This clonotype was detected only a few times. The CDR3 is CSVVSQDYNEQFF. The CDR3 DNA follows: TGCAGCGTTGTGAGTCAGGATTACAATGAGCAGTTCTTC. This chain connects TRBV29-1 to TRBJ2-1, with D hard to call. Per germline, CDR1 SQVTM and CDR2 ANQGSEA. Trimming stripped 4 bases from V and 4 bases from J, with 11 bases between. There are 13 residues in the CDR3.

This clonotype was detected many times. V is TRBV5-1 and J is TRBJ2-3, with TRBD1 identical over 7 bases. The J segment lost 5 bases and the V segment lost 4 bases, leaving 10 bases of the junction unmatched. The CDR3 covers 15 residues. Germline V gene sequence: CDR1 SGHRS, CDR2 YFSETQ. CDR3 sequence: CASSPVAGGLDTQYF. The CDR3 nucleotides read TGCGCCAGCAGCCCTGTGGCAGGGGGTTTAGATACGCAGTATTTT.

This clonotype was seen many times. The gene calls are TRBV11-2 and TRBJ1-1; 7 bases fit TRBD1. Looked up from germline, CDR1 is SGHAT and CDR2 is FQNNGV. The CDR3 is made up of 14 amino acids. V trimming: 5 bases; J trimming: 1 base; junction bases outside the gene matches: 4. CDR3 DNA sequence: TGTGCCAGCAGCACCGACAGGGCGAACACTGAAGCTTTCTTT. Amino acids: CASSTDRANTEAFF.

This clonotype has more than one count but fewer than ten. The chain couples TRBV10-3 to TRBJ2-1, with D perhaps TRBD2 (6 bases). The CDR3 sequence is 14 residues long. From germline, CDR1 is ENHRY and CDR2 SYGVKD. V was clipped by 7 bases and J by 5 bases, with 15 bases between them. The CDR3 DNA sequence: TGTGCCATCACCCCTCGGGAGAACAACAATGAGCAGTTCTTC. Protein sequence: CAITPRENNNEQFF.

This clonotype has ten or more counts. The chain employs TRBV12-3 or TRBV12-4 and TRBJ2-7, with D possibly TRBD1 on 5 matching bases. The CDR3 loop spans 14 amino acids. V dropped 0 bases and J dropped 3 bases, with 9 bases sitting between them. CDR3 nucleotides: TGTGCCAGCAGTTTAGCCGGTGACAGCTACGAGCAGTACTTC. This codes for CASSLAGDSYEQYF.

The chain recombines TRBV10-3 with TRBJ2-7; D is uncertain. The V and J ends lost 2 bases and 3 bases respectively, with 8 bases between them. CDR1 is ENHRY, CDR2 SYGVKD, per germline. This CDR3 comprises 13 residues. The CDR3 DNA follows: TGTGCCATCAGTGAGGGCACCTACTACGAGCAGTACTTC. It is translated as CAISEGTYYEQYF.

V usage is TRBV3-1 and J usage is TRBJ2-1, with 11 nucleotides matching TRBD2. After removal of 2 bases from V and 5 bases from J, the junction contained 5 bases not matched to a gene. CDR3 size: 16 residues. The germline V gene has CDR1 LGHDT and CDR2 YNNKEL (reference sequence). Written as DNA, the CDR3 is TGTGCCAGCAGCCAACTGGGACTAGCGGTAAACAATGAGCAGTTCTTC. Encoded protein: CASSQLGLAVNNEQFF.

This clonotype showed up many times. V and J are TRBV28 and TRBJ2-1, with D unresolved. Germline V gene lookup returns CDR1 MDHEN and CDR2 SYDVKM. The CDR3 is made up of 11 amino acids. V was shortened by 6 bases and J by 4 bases, with 4 bases between the two germline ends. For the CDR3, the DNA is TGTGCCAGCAGAAGATACAATGAGCAGTTCTTC. This sequence encodes CASRRYNEQFF.

The chain combines TRBV7-2 with TRBJ2-1; possible D gene TRBD2, 5 bases. The CDR3 runs 17 residues. V was clipped by 2 bases and J by 0 bases, with 14 bases between them. Looked up from germline, CDR1 is SGHTA and CDR2 is FQGNSA. CDR3: CASSLNSGSGSYNEQFF. The CDR3 DNA reads as TGTGCCAGCAGCTTAAATAGTGGGAGTGGCTCCTACAATGAGCAGTTCTTC.

The chain employs TRBV4-1 and TRBJ2-7; tentatively, D is TRBD1 or TRBD2 (5 bases each). This CDR3 is 15 amino acids long. The ends were cut back, 4 bases at V and 4 bases at J, with 17 bases in the middle. Germline V gene lookup returns CDR1 MGHRA and CDR2 YSYEKL. CDR3: CASSPRALAVYEQYF. Here the CDR3 DNA reads TGCGCCAGCAGCCCCAGGGCGCTAGCCGTGTACGAGCAGTACTTC.

The genes are TRBV28 and TRBJ2-5, with a possible D match to TRBD2 (6 bases). Germline V gene sequence: CDR1 MDHEN, CDR2 SYDVKM. CDR3 length: 15 residues. Trimming took off 7 bases at V and 1 base at J, with 16 bases between the two ends. CDR3 nucleotides: TGTGCCAGCAAAGTAGTAGGAGGGGTCCAAGAGACCCAGTACTTC. Its translation: CASKVVGGVQETQYF.

The rearrangement links TRBV10-3 to TRBJ2-7; 10 positions match TRBD2. Unmatched junction bases numbered 2, after V lost 2 bases and J lost 4 bases. The CDR3 extends over 14 amino acids. Germline V gene data show CDR1 as ENHRY and CDR2 as SYGVKD. The CDR3 sequence: CAISELAGAYEQYV. The CDR3 nucleotides are TGTGCCATCAGTGAGCTAGCGGGGGCTTACGAGCAGTACGTC.

This rearrangement joins TRBV4-1 to TRBJ2-7; D ambiguous. Trimming removed 4 bases from V and 6 bases from J, with 10 bases in between. Germline V gene sequence: CDR1 MGHRA, CDR2 YSYEKL. This CDR3 is 12 amino acids long. The CDR3 DNA is TGCGCCAGCAGCCCAGACGGTCGCGAGCAGTACGTC. This gives the protein CASSPDGREQYV.

The chain carries TRBV7-9 and TRBJ2-5; D remains ambiguous. The CDR3 sequence is 15 residues long. V lost 3 bases and J 0 bases, leaving 11 bases between the germline ends. CDR1 and CDR2 (germline): SEHNR, FQNEAQ (reference sequence). The CDR3 region is CASSFAQSYQETQYF. CDR3 coding DNA: TGTGCCAGCAGCTTCGCCCAATCGTACCAAGAGACCCAGTACTTC.

Ten or more counts support this clonotype. This chain links TRBV12-3 or TRBV12-4 with TRBJ2-3; 7 positions match TRBD2. The CDR3 is made up of 12 amino acids. With V trimmed by 5 bases and J by 6 bases, 2 bases remained unmatched. In DNA form, the CDR3 reads TGTGCCAGCAGTACCGGGGGGGATACGCAGTATTTT. Translating gives CASSTGGDTQYF.

V and J are TRBV24-1 and TRBJ1-5; D possibly corresponds to TRBD1 (6 bases). V was trimmed by 3 bases and J by 6 bases, leaving 11 bases between them. Germline-derived CDR1 and CDR2 are KGHDR and SFDVKD. The CDR3 extends over 14 amino acids. CDR3: CATSDLGAGQPQHF. The CDR3 region has the DNA TGTGCCACCAGTGATCTGGGGGCTGGTCAGCCCCAGCATTTT.

This clonotype has a handful of counts. The rearrangement links TRBV28 to TRBJ2-4; TRBD2 aligns across 8 bases. CDR3 size: 19 residues. Germline loops: CDR1 MDHEN, CDR2 SYDVKM. With V trimmed by 5 bases and J by 13 bases, 28 bases remained unmatched. The CDR3 nucleotides are TGTGCCAGCAGTCCATCCTTCGGGAGGGGGATGTTTCTAGCCAAATCCCAGTACTTC. Its protein is CASSPSFGRGMFLAKSQYF.

The rearrangement joins TRBV24-1 to TRBJ2-1, with TRBD2 matching over 11 bases. With V trimmed by 5 bases and J by 4 bases, 3 bases remained unmatched. This CDR3 has 15 residues. Germline V gene data show CDR1 as KGHDR and CDR2 as SFDVKD. This chain's CDR3 is CATSAGTSGYNEQFF. CDR3 bases: TGTGCCACCAGTGCCGGGACTAGCGGTTACAATGAGCAGTTCTTC.

This clonotype has a handful of counts. The chain recombines TRBV12-3 or TRBV12-4 with TRBJ1-5, with a weak D call TRBD1 (6 bases). V dropped 6 bases and J dropped 2 bases, with 14 bases sitting between them. The CDR3 has 15 residues. CDR3 loop: CASRRGGDGNQPQHF. CDR3 bases: TGTGCCAGCAGGAGAGGGGGGGATGGCAATCAGCCCCAGCATTTT.

This clonotype was seen more than once but under ten times. The chain couples TRBV28 to TRBJ2-5; D remains unclear. V lost 4 bases and J lost 3, with 6 bases in between. The CDR3 loop spans 12 amino acids. CDR1 and CDR2 (germline): MDHEN, SYDVKM. CDR3 nucleotide sequence: TGTGCCAGCAGTTCAGAGGAAGAGACCCAGTACTTC. The encoded protein is CASSSEEETQYF.

This clonotype was found a few times. The V call is TRBV9, the J call TRBJ2-1; 11 positions agree with TRBD2. The CDR3 is 16 amino acids. Germline CDR1 SGDLS, CDR2 YYNGEE. Trimming cost V 4 bases and J 9 bases; bases outside gene matches: 12. CDR3 protein: CASSSLSGGATSEQFF. The CDR3 bases are TGTGCCAGCAGCTCTCTTAGCGGGGGGGCCACGAGTGAGCAGTTCTTC. The full variable domain, with the rest looked up from reference TRBV9 and TRBJ2-1, is DSGVTQTPKHLITATGQRVTLRCSPRSGDLSVYWYQQSLDQGLQFLIQYYNGEERAKGNILERFSAQQFPDLHSELNLSSLELGDSALYFCASSSLSGGATSEQFFGPGTRLTVL.

The sample holds a few counts of this clonotype. The V call is TRBV11-3, the J call TRBJ2-1; 11 bases line up with TRBD1. The CDR3 runs 16 residues. Germline values: CDR1 SGHNT, CDR2 YENEEA. Trimming took 5 bases from V and 11 from J; bases not matched to a gene: 14. CDR3 amino acids: CASSVTGTGGSIQQFF. The CDR3 region has the DNA TGTGCCAGCAGCGTGACCGGGACAGGGGGATCAATACAGCAGTTCTTC.

This clonotype was observed a few times. The chain joins TRBV12-3 or TRBV12-4 to TRBJ2-1; TRBD2 agrees at 12 bases. The CDR3 contains 21 residues. V gave up 3 bases and J gave up 0 bases; unmatched junction bases: 15. The CDR3 DNA follows: TGTGCCAGCAGTTTTATGCGAAGGGGCCTAGCGGGAGGGAGCTCCTACAATGAGCAGTTCTTC. Amino acid sequence: CASSFMRRGLAGGSSYNEQFF.

The J gene is TRBJ1-1, the V gene TRBV5-6; no firm D call. The CDR3 has 12 residues. The V gene's germline CDR1 is SGHDT and CDR2 YYEEEE. Trimming removed 3 bases at V and 7 bases at J, with 10 bases between. The CDR3 DNA is TGTGCCAGCAGCTCGATCTCCTTTGAAGCTTTCTTT. It codes for CASSSISFEAFF.

With regard to this clonotype: One junction end disagrees with the germline gene, perhaps due to a read error. The chain uses TRBV12-3 or TRBV12-4 and TRBJ2-5; D tentatively fits TRBD1 or TRBD2 (6 bases each). This CDR3 has 15 amino acids. Here the CDR3 DNA reads TGCGCCAGCAGTTTAGGGGGGCAGGTCCAAGAGACCCAGTACTTC. Translated, it gives CASSLGGQVQETQYF.

This rearrangement joins TRBV11-2 to TRBJ2-5; TRBD2 matches at 9 bases. Per the germline V gene, CDR1 is SGHAT and CDR2 is FQNNGV. This CDR3 is 14 amino acids long. The J segment lost 1 base and the V segment lost 7 bases, leaving 4 bases of the junction unmatched. CDR3 DNA sequence: TGTGCCAGCAAGGCGACTAGCGGCCAAGAGACCCAGTACTTC. This translates into CASKATSGQETQYF.

This chain joins TRBV20-1 and TRBJ2-3, with D possibly being TRBD1 (5 bases). The germline gives CDR1 DFQATT, CDR2 SNEGSKA (reference sequence). The CDR3 sequence is 15 residues long. The V and J ends lost 0 bases and 0 bases respectively, with 10 bases between them. Here the CDR3 reads CSARDFRGSTDTQYF. The CDR3 DNA is TGCAGTGCTAGAGACTTTAGGGGTAGCACAGATACGCAGTATTTT.

CDR3 protein: CASSPHTPTGNEQFF. As DNA, the CDR3 is TGTGCCAGCAGTCCCCATACCCCGACAGGCAATGAGCAGTTCTTC. The V gene is TRBV27, the J gene TRBJ2-1; tentatively, D is TRBD1 (6 bases). V was pared by 5 bases and J by 6 bases, with 17 bases between. The CDR3 has 15 amino acids. Germline V gives CDR1 MNHEY, CDR2 SMNVEV (reference sequence).

Regarding this clonotype: At one end, the junction sequence differs from germline, possibly due to a read error. The chain is built from TRBV20-1 and TRBJ2-7; 8 bases align to TRBD2. This CDR3 is built from 16 residues. CDR1 is DFQATT, CDR2 SNEGSKA, per germline (reference sequence). CDR3: CCARELAGPRLYEQYF. CDR3 nucleotide sequence: TGCTGTGCTAGAGAGCTAGCGGGCCCCCGATTATACGAGCAGTACTTC.

This clonotype was counted a few times. This rearrangement joins TRBV3-1 to TRBJ2-7; D is undetermined. This CDR3 comprises 13 residues. Per germline, CDR1 LGHDT and CDR2 YNNKEL (reference sequence). Trimming took off 5 bases at V and 7 bases at J, with 15 bases between the two ends. The CDR3 loop is CASSSAAWGEQYV. CDR3 sequence (DNA): TGTGCCAGCAGCTCCGCCGCGTGGGGTGAGCAGTACGTC.

This clonotype has only one observation. It may be a read error: a sequence one base away is much more abundant. The chain recombines TRBV5-1 with TRBJ2-1; D not resolved. Per germline, CDR1 SGHRS and CDR2 YFSETQ. The CDR3 sequence is 14 residues long. V was cut by 0 bases and J by 2 bases, with 6 bases left in between. The CDR3 nucleotides read TGCGCCAGCAGCTTGGACAACCCCTACAATGAGCAGTTCTTC. As protein: CASSLDNPYNEQFF.